The T cell receptor (beta chain) under discussion was sequenced for a study of control samples from healthy donors and cancer patients. Germline V gene data show CDR1 as SGDLS and CDR2 as YYNGEE. This CDR3 spans 14 amino acids. Trimming took off 0 bases at V and 1 base at J, with 7 bases between the two ends. Some clones are missing from TCRdb's copy, which holds only in-frame ones; the method was immunoSEQ multiplex PCR. The table has roughly 48,000 clones, approximately 89% seen once. The chain recombines TRBV9 with TRBJ1-1, with D unresolved. Sequenced: PBMCs. This TCR came from a woman aged 40-49 years with head and neck cancer. The CDR3 here is CASSVGGANTEAFF. The CDR3 DNA sequence: TGTGCCAGCAGCGTAGGAGGTGCGAACACTGAAGCTTTCTTT.